This TCR beta chain was found in a study of blood T cell repertoires in COVID-19. Assay used: immunoSEQ multiplex PCR; TCRdb lists only in-frame clones, some missing. The sample records 300,000 to 400,000 clones, roughly 90% being singletons. V gave up 0 bases and J gave up 3 bases, with 4 bases separating them. Germline V gene data show CDR1 as SGHRS and CDR2 as YFSETQ. CDR3 length: 13 amino acids. This clonotype was obtained from a woman aged 25 to 45 with COVID-19, enrolled during active disease. The sample comprised peripheral blood. The chain combines TRBV5-1 with TRBJ1-5; D not resolved. CDR3: CASSLGPNQPQHF. The CDR3 nucleotides read TGCGCCAGCAGCTTGGGGCCCAATCAGCCCCAGCATTTT.